Listed below are T cell receptor beta chains from one sample, sequenced in a study of blood T cell repertoires in COVID-19. Repertoires were generated with immunoSEQ multiplex PCR, while TCRdb's copy carries only in-frame clones and drops some. This sample has 150,000 or so clones, with less than 85% found just once. The sequencing sample was made of peripheral blood. The receptors were gathered from an older woman with COVID-19, enrolled during active disease. The CDR3 runs from the conserved cysteine through the conserved F or W. A D gene is named only where the DNA matches it firmly. Clone size is not always given. Where it is, it says once, few, many or a class for expanded clones.

CDR3nt: TGTGCCAGCAGCGTAGGTGTGGTCCAGGAGACCCAGTACTTC
CDR3aa: CASSVGVVQETQYF
j_gene: TRBJ2-5
d_gene: -
abundance: -
v_gene: TRBV9

CDR3nt: TGTGCCAGCAGCGTAGCTCCTAGCGGGAGTTTAGGTACGCAGTATTTT
CDR3aa: CASSVAPSGSLGTQYF
j_gene: TRBJ2-3
d_gene: TRBD2
abundance: -
v_gene: TRBV9

CDR3nt: TGTGCCAGCAGTTCTGGGGAGATGAGCACAGATACGCAGTATTTT
CDR3aa: CASSSGEMSTDTQYF
j_gene: TRBJ2-3
d_gene: -
abundance: -
v_gene: TRBV28

CDR3nt: TGTGCCACCAGCACCAACCCCGGGACAGTGAATTCACCCCTCCACTTT
CDR3aa: CATSTNPGTVNSPLHF
j_gene: TRBJ1-6
d_gene: TRBD1
abundance: once
v_gene: TRBV15

CDR3nt: TGTGCCAGCAGGTCACCGGGACAGACTTATTCACCCCTCCACTTT
CDR3aa: CASRSPGQTYSPLHF
j_gene: TRBJ1-6
d_gene: TRBD1
abundance: -
v_gene: TRBV6-5

CDR3nt: TGTGCCAGCATTCGGGGGGTGGGTGAGCAGTTCTTC
CDR3aa: CASIRGVGEQFF
j_gene: TRBJ2-1
d_gene: TRBD2
abundance: -
v_gene: TRBV28

CDR3nt: TGTGCCAGCTCACTGGAGACAGGGCTCCATGGCTACACCTTC
CDR3aa: CASSLETGLHGYTF
j_gene: TRBJ1-2
d_gene: TRBD1
abundance: once
v_gene: TRBV18

CDR3nt: TGCGCCAGCAGCCAAGCCCCCGACAGGGGGCTGGATGAGCAGTTCTTC
CDR3aa: CASSQAPDRGLDEQFF
j_gene: TRBJ2-1
d_gene: TRBD1
abundance: few
v_gene: TRBV4-1

CDR3nt: TGTGCCAGCAGCGTCCGGGACAGGGATTCACCCCTCCACTTT
CDR3aa: CASSVRDRDSPLHF
j_gene: TRBJ1-6
d_gene: TRBD1
abundance: -
v_gene: TRBV9

CDR3nt: TGTGCCAGCAGCCATCTAATGGGGACAGGGCGCAACAATGAGCAGTTCTTC
CDR3aa: CASSHLMGTGRNNEQFF
j_gene: TRBJ2-1
d_gene: TRBD1
abundance: -
v_gene: TRBV9

CDR3nt: TGTGCCAGCAGTTTAGGGGGCGGGGGACCCTACGAGCAGTACTTC
CDR3aa: CASSLGGGGPYEQYF
j_gene: TRBJ2-7
d_gene: -
abundance: few
v_gene: TRBV28

CDR3nt: TGTGCCAGCAGTCGAACAGGGCTTGAGCAGTACTTC
CDR3aa: CASSRTGLEQYF
j_gene: TRBJ2-7
d_gene: -
abundance: once
v_gene: TRBV2

CDR3nt: TGTGCCAGCAGCTCCCCCACAGGGGGCCCGAACACCGGGGAGCTGTTTTTT
CDR3aa: CASSSPTGGPNTGELFF
j_gene: TRBJ2-2
d_gene: TRBD1
abundance: -
v_gene: TRBV7-9

CDR3nt: TGTGCCAGCAGCCCTACAGGGTTTAACTATGGCTACACCTTC
CDR3aa: CASSPTGFNYGYTF
j_gene: TRBJ1-2
d_gene: -
abundance: -
v_gene: TRBV7-6

CDR3nt: TGTGCCAGCAGCTTAGACAGGGACCAGCCCCAGCATTTT
CDR3aa: CASSLDRDQPQHF
j_gene: TRBJ1-5
d_gene: TRBD1
abundance: -
v_gene: TRBV5-4

CDR3nt: TGTGCCAGCAGCCCCCTTCCCTACGAGCAGTACTTC
CDR3aa: CASSPLPYEQYF
j_gene: TRBJ2-7
d_gene: -
abundance: -
v_gene: TRBV6-6